This passage covers 6 T cell receptor beta chains from one sample sequenced in a study of T cell repertoires in cytomegalovirus infection. These receptors are not linked to any known antigen. TCRdb re-called the reads with MiXCR, one entry per CDR3 protein. Of 750,000 to 950,000 distinct CDR3 sequences in the sample, roughly 29% were seen once. The material was cultured CD8+ T cells from PBMCs, obtained from culture after CMV antigen stimulation. The receptors shown here come from a human donor in good health (CMV status not recorded). Some clones in this sample may be carry-over from other donors' samples.

V gene TRBV25-1 combines with J gene TRBJ1-2; 10 positions agree with TRBD1. After removal of 7 bases from V and 2 bases from J, the junction contained 1 base not matched to a gene. CDR1 MGHDK and CDR2 SYGVNS come from the germline V gene. The CDR3 runs 13 residues. CDR3 in amino acids: CASMGQGNYGYTF. CDR3 nucleotide sequence: TGTGCCAGCATGGGACAGGGGAACTATGGCTACACCTTC.

The V and J genes are TRBV27 and TRBJ2-7, with TRBD2 identical over 7 bases. The CDR3 loop spans 15 amino acids. J was trimmed by 6 bases and V by 2 bases; bases with no gene match: 10. The germline CDR1 and CDR2 sequences are MNHEY and SMNVEV (reference sequence). The CDR3 is CASSLPNGGTCEQYV. The CDR3 DNA reads TGTGCCAGCAGTTTACCCAACGGGGGGACGTGCGAGCAGTACGTC.

The sample holds many counts of this clonotype. The chain carries TRBV7-6 and TRBJ2-1; 8 nucleotides align to TRBD1. Germline CDR1 and CDR2: SGHVS and FNYEAQ. V was clipped by 2 bases and J by 0 bases; unmatched bases: 3. This CDR3 comprises 16 residues. CDR3 loop: CASSLPTGASYNEQFF. CDR3 bases: TGTGCCAGCAGCTTACCGACAGGGGCCTCCTACAATGAGCAGTTCTTC.

This clonotype was counted once. The chain couples TRBV24-1 to TRBJ2-1; 10 nucleotides match TRBD2. CDR3 length: 16 amino acids. V trimming: 3 bases; J trimming: 4 bases; junction bases outside the gene matches: 5. Germline V lookup: CDR1 KGHDR, CDR2 SFDVKD. Here the CDR3 reads CATSDSGGGAYNEQFF. CDR3 nucleotides: TGTGCCACCAGTGATAGCGGGGGGGGAGCTTACAATGAGCAGTTCTTC.

This clonotype was counted many times. The chain combines TRBV7-2 with TRBJ1-3; 9 nucleotides match TRBD1. Germline trimming cut 5 bases from V and 2 bases from J; bases unmatched to any gene: 7. Per germline, CDR1 SGHTA and CDR2 FQGNSA. The CDR3 runs to 16 residues. CDR3 in amino acids: CASSLGQGMAGNTIYF. CDR3 nucleotide sequence: TGTGCCAGCAGCCTTGGACAGGGGATGGCTGGAAACACCATATATTTT.

This chain uses TRBV14 with TRBJ2-3, with D tentatively TRBD2 (7 bases). The CDR3 is made up of 18 amino acids. Trimming stripped 0 bases from V and 0 bases from J, with 16 bases between. CDR1 and CDR2 from the germline V gene are SGHDN and FVKESK. CDR3: CASSQEELGGHSTDTQYF. Here the CDR3 DNA reads TGTGCCAGCAGCCAAGAAGAGTTGGGGGGGCACAGCACAGATACGCAGTATTTT.